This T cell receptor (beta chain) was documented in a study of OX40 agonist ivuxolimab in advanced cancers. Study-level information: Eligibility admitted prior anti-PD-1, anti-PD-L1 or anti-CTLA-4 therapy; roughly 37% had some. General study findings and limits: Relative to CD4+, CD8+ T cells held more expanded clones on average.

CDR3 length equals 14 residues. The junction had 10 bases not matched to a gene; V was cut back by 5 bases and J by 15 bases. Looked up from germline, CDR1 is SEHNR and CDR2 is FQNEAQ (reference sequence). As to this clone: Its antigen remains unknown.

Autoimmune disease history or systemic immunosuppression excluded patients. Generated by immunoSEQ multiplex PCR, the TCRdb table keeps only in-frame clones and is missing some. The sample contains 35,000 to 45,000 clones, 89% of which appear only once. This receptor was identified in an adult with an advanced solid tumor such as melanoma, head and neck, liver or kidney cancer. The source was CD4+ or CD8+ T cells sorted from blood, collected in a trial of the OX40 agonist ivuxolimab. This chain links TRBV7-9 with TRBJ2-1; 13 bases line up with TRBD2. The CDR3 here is CASSALTSGRAWFF. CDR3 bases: TGTGCCAGCAGCGCCCTAACTAGCGGGAGGGCCTGGTTCTTC. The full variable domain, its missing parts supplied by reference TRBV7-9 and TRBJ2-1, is DTGVSQNPRHKITKRGQNVTFRCDPISEHNRLYWYRQTLGQGPEFLTYFQNEAQLEKSRLLSDRFSAERPKGSFSTLEIQRTEQGDSAMYLCASSALTSGRAWFFGPGTRLTVL.